Following are 5 T cell receptor beta chains from one sample sequenced in a study of CD8 T cells in Susac syndrome. Reverse transcription used about 0.5 to 1 ug RNA and random hexamers. TCRdb reprocessed the immunoSEQ multiplex PCR reads with MiXCR, giving one entry per CDR3 protein. The sample includes 200,000 or so distinct CDR3 sequences, about 95% seen only once; the top ten take 0.093%. The sample consisted of CD4+ T cells from PBMCs. Receptor source: a human donor with multiple sclerosis.

The chain combines TRBV6-2 or TRBV6-3 with TRBJ1-1; no clear D. The germline gives CDR1 MNHEY, CDR2 SVGEGT. This CDR3 has 11 residues. V was clipped by 6 bases and J by 7 bases, with 9 bases between them. CDR3 sequence: CASSQGIEAFF. The CDR3 DNA reads as TGTGCCAGCAGCCAAGGGATTGAAGCTTTCTTT.

The J gene is TRBJ2-1, the V gene TRBV24-1, with 14 bases aligning to TRBD2. Germline CDR1 reads KGHDR; CDR2 reads SFDVKD. This CDR3 comprises 16 residues. V lost 9 bases and J lost 0; bases outside the gene matches: 3. CDR3: CATAGTSGSSYNEQFF. The CDR3 nucleotides are TGTGCCACCGCCGGGACTAGCGGGAGCTCCTACAATGAGCAGTTCTTC.

This chain connects TRBV28 to TRBJ1-2, with D tentatively TRBD1 (6 bases). CDR3 length: 13 residues. Per germline, CDR1 MDHEN and CDR2 SYDVKM. Trimming pared 5 bases from V and 4 bases from J, leaving 11 bases between. This chain's CDR3 is CASSGVGAYGYTF. The CDR3 DNA reads as TGTGCCAGCAGTGGAGTGGGGGCCTATGGCTACACCTTC.

The chain is built from TRBV5-1 and TRBJ2-3; tentatively, D is TRBD2 (6 bases). The germline gives CDR1 SGHRS, CDR2 YFSETQ. The V gene lost 0 bases and the J gene lost 0 bases, with 14 bases spanning the gap. This CDR3 contains 17 residues. The CDR3 sequence is CASSLGVVAESTDTQYF. Written as DNA, the CDR3 is TGCGCCAGCAGCTTGGGTGTGGTAGCGGAAAGCACAGATACGCAGTATTTT. Looking up the rest from reference TRBV5-1 and TRBJ2-3 gives the full variable domain: KAGVTQTPRYLIKTRGQQVTLSCSPISGHRSVSWYQQTPGQGLQFLFEYFSETQRNKGNFPGRFSGRQFSNSRSEMNVSTLELGDSALYLCASSLGVVAESTDTQYFGPGTRLTVL.

This clonotype was observed once. The CDR3 bases are TGTGCCAGCAGACAAAGCGGGGAGCTGTTTTTT. Encoded protein: CASRQSGELFF. The rearrangement uses TRBV2 and TRBJ2-2; D gene unclear. The CDR3 is 11 residues long. From germline, CDR1 is SNHLY and CDR2 FYNNEI. Trimming pared 6 bases from V and 7 bases from J, leaving 6 bases between.